A single sample is the source of the 15 T cell receptor beta chains below, sequenced in a study of cytomegalovirus exposure and HLA in healthy donors. The study ran its PCR with 60 Vbeta and 13 Jbeta primers. Method: immunoSEQ multiplex PCR; TCRdb's copy keeps in-frame clones and lacks some. Recorded for this sample: more than 75,000 clones. The material sequenced was PBMCs. Receptors originate from a man in his fifties in good health and CMV-seropositive.

This chain connects TRBV9 to TRBJ2-7, with 10 bases aligning to TRBD1. After removal of 0 bases from V and 2 bases from J, the junction contained 2 bases not matched to a gene. The CDR3 has 15 amino acids. Germline V CDR1 and CDR2: SGDLS, YYNGEE. The CDR3: CASSVGGTGAYEQYF. CDR3 nucleotides: TGTGCCAGCAGCGTAGGGGGGACAGGGGCCTACGAGCAGTACTTC. Using reference TRBV9 and TRBJ2-7 for the parts outside the CDR3, the full variable domain is DSGVTQTPKHLITATGQRVTLRCSPRSGDLSVYWYQQSLDQGLQFLIQYYNGEERAKGNILERFSAQQFPDLHSELNLSSLELGDSALYFCASSVGGTGAYEQYFGPGTRLTVT.

The rearrangement links TRBV7-2 to TRBJ2-5, with D possibly TRBD2 on 5 matching bases. The germline V gene encodes CDR1 SGHTA and CDR2 FQGNSA. V lost 6 bases to trimming and J lost 3 bases, with 14 bases between them. This CDR3 contains 14 residues. CDR3 DNA sequence: TGTGCCAGCAGGGAACGGACTTACGAAGAGACCCAGTACTTC. Protein product: CASRERTYEETQYF. Based on the CDR3 plus reference TRBV7-2 and TRBJ2-5, the full variable domain is GAGVSQSPSNKVTEKGKDVELRCDPISGHTALYWYRQSLGQGLEFLIYFQGNSAPDKSGLPSDRFSAERTGGSVSTLTIQRTQQEDSAVYLCASRERTYEETQYFGPGTRLLVL.

J is TRBJ1-2 and V is TRBV19; weak D call: TRBD1 (6 bases). Germline CDR1 reads LNHDA; CDR2 reads SQIVND (reference sequence). Trimming took off 4 bases at V and 3 bases at J, with 12 bases between the two ends. The CDR3 has 14 amino acids. CDR3 protein: CASSTFEGDYGYTF. CDR3 nucleotides: TGTGCCAGTAGTACCTTTGAGGGGGACTATGGCTACACCTTC.

This chain connects TRBV18 to TRBJ2-3; D is undetermined. The CDR3 extends over 14 amino acids. V dropped 6 bases and J dropped 4 bases, with 14 bases sitting between them. Germline CDR1 is KGHSH and CDR2 is LQKENI. Here the CDR3 reads CASSPPSGADTQYF. DNA of the CDR3: TGTGCCAGCTCTCCGCCCTCAGGTGCAGATACGCAGTATTTT.

J is TRBJ2-5 and V is TRBV30; unclear D gene. Per the germline V gene, CDR1 is GTSNPN and CDR2 is SVGIG (reference sequence). The V end was cut by 0 bases, the J end by 2 bases, with 7 bases between. The CDR3 totals 13 residues. CDR3 DNA sequence: TGTGCCTGGAGTGTCCGCCTACAAGAGACCCAGTACTTC. Translation gives CAWSVRLQETQYF.

The V and J genes are TRBV5-4 and TRBJ2-5; the match to TRBD2 covers 7 bases. Germline values: CDR1 SGHNT, CDR2 YYREEE (reference sequence). With 3 bases clipped from V and 5 bases from J, the junction kept 16 bases outside the gene matches. The CDR3 extends over 17 amino acids. The CDR3 coding sequence is TGTGCCAGCAGCTATAGCGGGCGAGCAGGACTTGGGGAGACCCAGTACTTC. Protein product: CASSYSGRAGLGETQYF. Full variable domain (outside the CDR3, taken from reference TRBV5-4 and TRBJ2-5): ETGVTQSPTHLIKTRGQQVTLRCSSQSGHNTVSWYQQALGQGPQFIFQYYREEENGRGNFPPRFSGLQFPNYSSELNVNALELDDSALYLCASSYSGRAGLGETQYFGPGTRLLVL.

This chain joins TRBV5-4 and TRBJ1-4; 9 bases align to TRBD1. CDR3 length equals 16 residues. From germline, CDR1 is SGHNT and CDR2 YYREEE (reference sequence). The V segment lost 4 bases and the J segment 8 bases; nucleotides outside the gene matches: 12. CDR3 in amino acids: CASSRTGGTGYEKLFF. As DNA, the CDR3 is TGTGCCAGCAGCCGAACAGGGGGGACAGGGTACGAAAAACTGTTTTTT.

V is TRBV2 and J is TRBJ1-3, with 7 positions matching TRBD1. The CDR3 contains 14 residues. Germline V lookup: CDR1 SNHLY, CDR2 FYNNEI. V shed 6 bases, J shed 1 base, and the junction held 3 bases outside the gene matches. The chain's CDR3 is CASRGTESGNTIYF. Here the CDR3 DNA reads TGTGCCAGCAGGGGGACAGAATCTGGAAACACCATATATTTT.

The chain combines TRBV6-1 with TRBJ2-3, with 7 bases that match TRBD1. J gave up 3 bases and V 2 bases, and 5 bases lay outside the gene matches. The CDR3 is 15 amino acids. Per the germline V gene, CDR1 is MNHNS and CDR2 is SASEGT. CDR3 nucleotides: TGTGCCAGCAGTGAATATGACAGGGTAACAGATACGCAGTATTTT. It yields the protein CASSEYDRVTDTQYF.

V gene TRBV7-9 combines with J gene TRBJ1-5; D might be TRBD1 (6 bases). The CDR3 is made up of 19 amino acids. Germline values: CDR1 SEHNR, CDR2 FQNEAQ (reference sequence). The V end lost 1 base, the J end lost 0 bases, and 19 bases lay between the germline ends. In DNA form, the CDR3 reads TGTGCCAGCAGCTTAGGGGGGCCCATAATGGGGCATAGCAATCAGCCCCAGCATTTT. Translated, it gives CASSLGGPIMGHSNQPQHF. Combining the CDR3 with reference TRBV7-9 and TRBJ1-5 gives the whole variable domain DTGVSQNPRHKITKRGQNVTFRCDPISEHNRLYWYRQTLGQGPEFLTYFQNEAQLEKSRLLSDRFSAERPKGSFSTLEIQRTEQGDSAMYLCASSLGGPIMGHSNQPQHFGDGTRLSIL.

The chain uses TRBV7-9 and TRBJ1-3; possibly TRBD1 for D (5 bases). CDR1 is SEHNR, CDR2 FQNEAQ, per germline (reference sequence). The CDR3 has 17 residues. V was clipped by 4 bases and J by 2 bases, with 18 bases between them. The CDR3 loop reads CASSSYRGKETGNTIYF. The CDR3 DNA is TGTGCCAGCAGCTCCTACCGGGGGAAGGAGACTGGAAACACCATATATTTT.

This chain connects TRBV29-1 to TRBJ2-3, with D perhaps TRBD1 (7 bases). The CDR3 has 14 amino acids. The germline V and J ends were trimmed by 7 bases and 2 bases, with 16 bases remaining between them. Germline CDR1 SQVTM, CDR2 ANQGSEA. CDR3 nucleotides: TGCAGCGCCCCCCAGGGGGGCAACACAGATACGCAGTATTTT. It yields the protein CSAPQGGNTDTQYF.

The chain is built from TRBV30 and TRBJ2-3; 8 bases map to TRBD2. The V and J ends lost 0 bases and 6 bases, in that order; junction bases with no gene match: 5. The CDR3 length is 14 residues. The germline CDR1 and CDR2 sequences are GTSNPN and SVGIG (reference sequence). Here the CDR3 DNA reads TGTGCCTGGAGTGTGGGAGCGGGAGAGGATACGCAGTATTTT. It codes for CAWSVGAGEDTQYF.

V usage is TRBV9 and J usage is TRBJ2-1, with D hard to call. The CDR3 has 13 residues. Germline lookup yields CDR1 SGDLS and CDR2 YYNGEE. V was clipped by 0 bases and J by 4 bases, with 5 bases between them. CDR3 sequence (DNA): TGTGCCAGCAGCGTAGGGAGATACAATGAGCAGTTCTTC. It specifies CASSVGRYNEQFF.

The chain combines TRBV5-1 with TRBJ2-2; tentative D call: TRBD1 (5 bases). The CDR3 spans 14 residues. V lost 1 base and J 1 base, leaving 5 bases between the germline ends. Per the germline V gene, CDR1 is SGHRS and CDR2 is YFSETQ. In DNA, the CDR3 is TGCGCCAGCAGCTTGCAGGGGAACACCGGGGAGCTGTTTTTT. It is translated as CASSLQGNTGELFF.